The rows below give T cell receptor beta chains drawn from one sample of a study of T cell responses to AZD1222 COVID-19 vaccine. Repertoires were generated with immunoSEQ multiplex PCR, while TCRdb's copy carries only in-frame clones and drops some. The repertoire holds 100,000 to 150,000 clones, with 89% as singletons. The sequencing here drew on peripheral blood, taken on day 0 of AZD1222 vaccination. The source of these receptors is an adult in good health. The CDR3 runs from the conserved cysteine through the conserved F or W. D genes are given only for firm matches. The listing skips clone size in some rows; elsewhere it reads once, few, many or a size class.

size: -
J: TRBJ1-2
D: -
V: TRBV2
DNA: TGTGCCAGCAGTGAGCGAGTGATTGGCTACACCTTC
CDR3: CASSERVIGYTF

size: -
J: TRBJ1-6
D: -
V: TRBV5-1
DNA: TGCGCCAGCAGCTCTTATGGGATAGAAGGGAGTCATTCACCCCTCCACTTT
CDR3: CASSSYGIEGSHSPLHF

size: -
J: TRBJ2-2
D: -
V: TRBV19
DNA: TGTGCCAGTAGGGATCCCACGGGCCCTGGAGAGCTGTTTTTT
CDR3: CASRDPTGPGELFF

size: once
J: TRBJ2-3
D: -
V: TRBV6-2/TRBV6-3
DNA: TGTGCCAGCAGTTACTCTCCGAGACTAGACCCATGGGATACGCAGTATTTT
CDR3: CASSYSPRLDPWDTQYF

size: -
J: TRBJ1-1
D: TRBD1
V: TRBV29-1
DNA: TGCAGCGTTGAAGGGAGGGGACAGGGGGCGGCTTTCTTT
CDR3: CSVEGRGQGAAFF

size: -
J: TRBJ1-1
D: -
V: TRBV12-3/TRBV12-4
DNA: TGTGCCAGCAGTTTTTCACAGTACACTGAAGCTTTCTTT
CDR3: CASSFSQYTEAFF

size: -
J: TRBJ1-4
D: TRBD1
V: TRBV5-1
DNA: TGCGCCAGCAGCGTTGACAGGGGATCGGCGGGGAATGAAAAACTGTTTTTT
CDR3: CASSVDRGSAGNEKLFF

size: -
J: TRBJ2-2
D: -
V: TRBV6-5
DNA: TGTGCCAGTTACACCGGGGAGCTGTTTTTT
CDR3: CASYTGELFF

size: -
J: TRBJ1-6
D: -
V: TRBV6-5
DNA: TGTGCCAGCAGTTCCGGGGCGTCGAATTCACCCCTCCACTTT
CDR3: CASSSGASNSPLHF

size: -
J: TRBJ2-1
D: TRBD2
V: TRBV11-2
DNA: TGTGCCAGCAGCCCTAGCGGGGGGGCGGGTAATGAGCAGTTCTTC
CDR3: CASSPSGGAGNEQFF

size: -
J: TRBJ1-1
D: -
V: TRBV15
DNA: TGTGCCACCAGCAGCGCGACGGGTACTGAAGCTTTCTTT
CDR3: CATSSATGTEAFF

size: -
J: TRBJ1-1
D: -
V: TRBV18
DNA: TGTGCCAGCTCACCTCGGACGGCAGGGCATACTGAAGCTTTCTTT
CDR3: CASSPRTAGHTEAFF

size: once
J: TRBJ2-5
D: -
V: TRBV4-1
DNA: TGCGCCAGCAGCCAAGTGGGGGTAAAAGAGACCCAGTACTTC
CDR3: CASSQVGVKETQYF

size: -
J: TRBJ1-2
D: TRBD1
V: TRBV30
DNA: TGTGCCTGGCAGGGGGTTTCCTATGGCTACACCTTC
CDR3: CAWQGVSYGYTF

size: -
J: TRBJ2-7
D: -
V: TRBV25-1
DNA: TGTGCCAGCAGTGAATACGAGGGGAGGCCCTACGAGCAGTACTTC
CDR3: CASSEYEGRPYEQYF

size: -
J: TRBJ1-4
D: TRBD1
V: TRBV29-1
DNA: TGCAGCGTGCTCGGGACAGGGGTTACTGACCTGGATGAAAAACTGTTTTTT
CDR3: CSVLGTGVTDLDEKLFF

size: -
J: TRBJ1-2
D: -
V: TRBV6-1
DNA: TGTGCCAGCAGTGACCGGGCCCTGTTCGATGGCTACACCTTC
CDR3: CASSDRALFDGYTF

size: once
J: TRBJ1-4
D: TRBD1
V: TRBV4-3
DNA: TGCGCCAGCAGCCAGTCTCCGGGACAGGGGAATGAAAAACTGTTTTTT
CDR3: CASSQSPGQGNEKLFF

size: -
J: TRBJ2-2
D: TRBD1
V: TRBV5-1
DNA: TGCGCCAGCAGCTTAGTATGGACAGGGAACACCGGGGAGCTGTTTTTT
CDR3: CASSLVWTGNTGELFF

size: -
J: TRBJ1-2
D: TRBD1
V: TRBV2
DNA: TGTGCCAGCAGCGCGACAGGGGGGTACTATGGCTACACCTTC
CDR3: CASSATGGYYGYTF

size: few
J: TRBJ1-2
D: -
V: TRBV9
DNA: TGTGCCAGCAGCGATACACCCACTAACTATGGCTACACCTTC
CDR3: CASSDTPTNYGYTF

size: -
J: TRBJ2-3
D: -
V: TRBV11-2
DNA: TGTGCCAGCAGCTCACAGGGTAGCACAGATACGCAGTATTTT
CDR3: CASSSQGSTDTQYF

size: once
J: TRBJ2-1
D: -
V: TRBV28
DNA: TGTGCCAGCAGTTTTAGGGCTGATTCGTGGAAGTTCTTC
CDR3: CASSFRADSWKFF

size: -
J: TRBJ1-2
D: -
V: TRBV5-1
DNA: TGCGCCAGCAGCACCCCGGACAGTACCCTGGGAGGCTACACCTTC
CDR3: CASSTPDSTLGGYTF

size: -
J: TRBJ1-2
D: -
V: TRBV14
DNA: TGTGCCAGCAGCCAAGTTAGGGGGTATGGCTACACCTTC
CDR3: CASSQVRGYGYTF

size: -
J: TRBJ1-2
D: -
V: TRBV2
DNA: TGTGCCAGCAGACAAGCGGACTATGGCTACACCTTC
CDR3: CASRQADYGYTF

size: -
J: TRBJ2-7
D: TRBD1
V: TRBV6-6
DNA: TGTGCCAGCAGTCGATCGGTGGGGACAGGGATCCACGAGCAGTACTTC
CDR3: CASSRSVGTGIHEQYF

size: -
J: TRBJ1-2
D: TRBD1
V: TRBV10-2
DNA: TGCGCCAGCAGGGACAGGGCAGGCGGCTACACCTTC
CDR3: CASRDRAGGYTF

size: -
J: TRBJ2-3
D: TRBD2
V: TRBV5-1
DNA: TGCGCCAGTAAAGGACTAGTCACGATACGAGACACAGATACGCAGTATTTT
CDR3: CASKGLVTIRDTDTQYF

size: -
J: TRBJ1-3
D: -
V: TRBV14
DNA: TGTGCCAGCAGCCAAACGTCGGGGTCTGGAAACACCATATATTTT
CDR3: CASSQTSGSGNTIYF

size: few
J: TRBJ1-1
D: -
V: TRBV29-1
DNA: TGCAGCGTTCGGTCAGGGAATCAGTACACTGAAGCTTTCTTT
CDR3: CSVRSGNQYTEAFF

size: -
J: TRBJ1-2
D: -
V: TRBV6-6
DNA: TGTGCCAGCATCTCTCGGACAAAGCCCCATGGCTACACCTTC
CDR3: CASISRTKPHGYTF

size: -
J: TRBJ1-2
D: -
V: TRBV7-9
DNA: TGTGCCAGCAGCTCCTCTTGGCGGGGATTTGGCTACACCTTC
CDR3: CASSSSWRGFGYTF

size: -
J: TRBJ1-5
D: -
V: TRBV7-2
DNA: TGTGCCAGCAGCTTAATGGGATATAGCAATCAGCCCCAGCATTTT
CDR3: CASSLMGYSNQPQHF

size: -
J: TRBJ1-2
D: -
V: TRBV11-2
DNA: TGTGCCAGTGGGGGAGGGTACGATGGCTACACCTTC
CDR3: CASGGGYDGYTF

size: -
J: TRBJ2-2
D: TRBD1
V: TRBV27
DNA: TGTGCCAGCAGCCCGGACAGGCCCTTCATCTCCGGGGAGCTGTTTTTT
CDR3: CASSPDRPFISGELFF

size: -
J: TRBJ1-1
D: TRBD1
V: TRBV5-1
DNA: TGCGCCAGCAGCTCGGGGGGACAGGCGGACACTGAAGCTTTCTTT
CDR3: CASSSGGQADTEAFF

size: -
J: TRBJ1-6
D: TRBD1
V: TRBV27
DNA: TGTGCCAGCACCCGGGACAGGGAGGTTTCACCCCTCCACTTT
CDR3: CASTRDREVSPLHF

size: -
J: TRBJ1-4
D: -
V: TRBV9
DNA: TGTGCCAGCAGCGAGGGATTTTCCGGGACGGATGAAAAACTGTTTTTT
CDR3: CASSEGFSGTDEKLFF

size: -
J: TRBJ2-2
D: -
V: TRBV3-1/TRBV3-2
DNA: TGTGCCAGCCGGCCCCCCGGGGGACCCGGGGAGCTGTTTTTT
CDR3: CASRPPGGPGELFF

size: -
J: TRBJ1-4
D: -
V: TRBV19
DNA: TGTGCCAGTCGGGACCCAGGGGTTTGGGAAAAACTGTTTTTT
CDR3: CASRDPGVWEKLFF

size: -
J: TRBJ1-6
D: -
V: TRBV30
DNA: TGTGCCTGGAGTCGGCTATCGGAGAGCTCCTATAATTCACCCCTCCACTTT
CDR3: CAWSRLSESSYNSPLHF

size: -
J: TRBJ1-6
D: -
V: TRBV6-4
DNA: TGTGCCAGCAGTGACTCGGTGGGGAATTCACCCCTCCACTTT
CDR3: CASSDSVGNSPLHF

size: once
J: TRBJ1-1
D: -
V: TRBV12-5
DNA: TGTGCTAGTGGTTTGGTGCAAGCAATGAACACTGAAGCTTTCTTT
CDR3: CASGLVQAMNTEAFF